This TCR beta chain was observed in a study of OX40 agonist ivuxolimab in advanced cancers. Turning to the study itself: The dose-escalation cohort was about 87% male, with a mean age of approximately 62 years, ranging roughly 23 to 85. Past anti-PD-1, anti-PD-L1 or anti-CTLA-4 therapy was accepted, and 30% to 50% had received some.

CDR3 length: 16 amino acids. Germline assignment: CDR1 LNHDA and CDR2 SQIVND (reference sequence). V shed 5 bases and J shed 7 bases, with 21 bases lying between them. Clones were read by immunoSEQ multiplex PCR, and TCRdb kept only the in-frame ones, dropping some. Of some 140,000 clones listed, 75% to 95% are singletons. The sequence came from an adult with an advanced solid tumor such as melanoma, head and neck, liver or kidney cancer. The chain joins TRBV19 to TRBJ1-5, with a tentative D call TRBD1 (5 bases). The sample here was CD4+ or CD8+ T cells sorted from blood, taken in a trial of the OX40 agonist ivuxolimab. The CDR3 loop reads CASSGQGRIRGQPQHF. CDR3 DNA: TGTGCCAGTAGTGGGCAGGGCCGCATCCGAGGACAGCCCCAGCATTTT.